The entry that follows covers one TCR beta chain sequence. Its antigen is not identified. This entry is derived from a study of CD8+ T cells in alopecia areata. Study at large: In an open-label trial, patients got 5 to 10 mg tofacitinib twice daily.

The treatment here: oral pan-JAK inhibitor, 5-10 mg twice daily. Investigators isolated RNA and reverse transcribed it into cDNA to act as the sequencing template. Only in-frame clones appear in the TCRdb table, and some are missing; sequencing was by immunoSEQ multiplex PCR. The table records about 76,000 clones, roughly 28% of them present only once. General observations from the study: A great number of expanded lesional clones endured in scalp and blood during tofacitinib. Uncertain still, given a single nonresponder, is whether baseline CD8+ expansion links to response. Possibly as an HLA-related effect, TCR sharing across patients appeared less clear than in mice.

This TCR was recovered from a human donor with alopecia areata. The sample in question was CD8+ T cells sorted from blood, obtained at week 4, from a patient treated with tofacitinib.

In nucleotides, the CDR3 is TGTGCCAGCAGTGGCGAGGCCGACAATGAGCAGTTCTTC. Translated: CASSGEADNEQFF. V and J are TRBV13 and TRBJ2-1; no definite D call. The V gene lost 6 bases and the J gene lost 5 bases, with 11 bases spanning the gap. Germline CDR1 PRHDT, CDR2 FYEKMQ (reference sequence). The CDR3 has 13 amino acids. Filled out from reference TRBV13 and TRBJ2-1, the complete variable domain reads AAGVIQSPRHLIKEKRETATLKCYPIPRHDTVYWYQQGPGQDPQFLISFYEKMQSDKGSIPDRFSAQQFSDYHSELNMSSLELGDSALYFCASSGEADNEQFFGPGTRLTVL.